This is a list of T cell receptor beta chains from one sample in a study of T cell responses to AZD1222 COVID-19 vaccine. Method: immunoSEQ multiplex PCR; TCRdb's copy keeps in-frame clones and lacks some. The table has 160,000 or so clones, approximately 90% seen once. The input for sequencing was peripheral blood, taken after recovery from COVID-19. Source of these receptors: an adult who had recovered from COVID-19. Both conserved end residues are trimmed from each CDR3.

>17|TRBV19
ASSPRTSGSGRSYNEQF
>11|TRBV6-1
ASSEAIRGPQH
>13|TRBV5-6
ASSVGTRYNQPQH
>13|TRBV14
ASSRRLAGLGEQY
>9|TRBV5-1
ASTGVRELF
>12|TRBV7-9
ASSRDRVNTEAF
>11|TRBV28
ASSLGSGDGYT
>17|TRBV27
ASSLSISGGGATNEKLF
>12|TRBV2
ASSEALLKETQY
>16|TRBV19
ASSIDSRGGIRTDTQY
>12|TRBV6-5
ASSPSYSNQPQH
>14|TRBV7-6
ASSPGTMWAIYEQY
>11|TRBV19
ASSTTDRQPQH
>12|TRBV19
ASKALQAKNIQY
>13|TRBV6-5
ASTAGTGRAQPQH
>12|TRBV9
ASSVATGPHEQY
>14|TRBV5-1
ASSSTGEGMNTEAF
>13|TRBV7-3
ASSLSVAPQNIQY
>9|TRBV19
ASNMGAEAF
>13|TRBV5-1
ASSLASRGGTEAF
>11|TRBV18
ASSQSNTGELF
>13|TRBV18
ASSPLAQLNEKLF
>12|TRBV6-2/TRBV6-3
ASSYRPGDTEAF
>14|TRBV19
ASSIPPGQGDTEAF
>12|TRBV6-1
ASSEQGVNTEAF
>10|TRBV29-1
SVLTGVSEQY
>11|TRBV29-1
SVERPGANVLT
>11|TRBV7-2
ASSLATNEKLF
>13|TRBV28
ASSLFGRRNYGYT
>13|TRBV6-2/TRBV6-3
ASSYGQRGTDTQY
>12|TRBV6-2/TRBV6-3
ASGRQGTRDGYT
>13|TRBV28
ASSFLRTGPREQY
>14|TRBV15
ATSRDRQGGWETQY
>11|TRBV29-1
SGEGLIAGELF
>15|TRBV9
ASSVSLAGVGGDTQY
>14|TRBV3-1/TRBV3-2
ASSLRLAVPYNEQF
>14|TRBV19
ASTLPGRIGNTEAF
>14|TRBV5-1
ASSLYNRMTRYEQY
>13|TRBV28
ASSPGDRVRTEAF
>16|TRBV15
ATSRDGAGGPRRYEQY
>13|TRBV4-3
ASSQDLEGGETQY
>12|TRBV7-3
ASSHQDRGTEAF
>15|TRBV2
ASSEAGQGARNSPLH
>13|TRBV6-5
ASSSGTARDQPQH
>11|TRBV5-8
ASSLRVKETQY
>13|TRBV2
ASNNRDRGDEKLF
>13|TRBV29-1
SVGRDSGDTGELF
>12|TRBV9
ASSVDGFSYGYT
>11|TRBV7-9
ASSVEGADTQY
>14|TRBV5-1
ASSLGAGGNTGELF
>9|TRBV10-3
AIMASYEQY
>14|TRBV5-1
ASSLARGGPSYEQY
>14|TRBV5-6
ASSFRGAGGRETQY